The rows below give T cell receptor beta chains drawn from one sample of a study of CD8 T cells in ankylosing spondylitis. TCRdb fed the 5' RACE reads into MiXCR, producing one record per CDR3 protein. This sample has 350,000 to 550,000 distinct CDR3 sequences, with roughly 26% found just once. The specimen was blood, either unsorted or a sorted T cell fraction (not recorded which). These receptors came from a male donor with ankylosing spondylitis. The CDR3 runs from the conserved cysteine through the conserved F or W. Each record gives: V gene, J gene, D gene, clone size, CDR3 DNA, CDR3 protein. The D gene is left open where the match is weak. Some rows have no size entry. The others give once, few or many, or a class for an expanded clone.

TRBV2	TRBJ2-3	TRBD2	few	TGTGCCACCTCAGGACTAGCGGACACAGATACGCAGTATTTT	CATSGLADTDTQYF
TRBV9	TRBJ1-2	-	few	TGTGCCAGCAGCGTAGATCAGAGCTATGGCTACACCTTC	CASSVDQSYGYTF
TRBV20-1	TRBJ2-7	-	few	TGCAGTGTGGAGGTCTACGAGCAGTACTTC	CSVEVYEQYF
TRBV20-1	TRBJ1-2	-	few	TGCAGTGCTAGAGATCGGACGACAGCCGAGGGTGGCTACACCTTC	CSARDRTTAEGGYTF
TRBV20-1	TRBJ2-1	-	-	TGCAGTGCTAGTTTAGGGGAAGGTAATGAGCAGTTCTTC	CSASLGEGNEQFF
TRBV4-1	TRBJ2-1	TRBD2	medium-sized	TGCGCCAGCAGCCAAGTTTCTAGCGGGAGGAGTGAGCAGTTCTTC	CASSQVSSGRSEQFF
TRBV12-3/TRBV12-4	TRBJ2-1	-	few	TGTGCCAGCAGTCTTTTAGCTCCCAATGAGCAGTTCTTC	CASSLLAPNEQFF
TRBV20-1	TRBJ1-5	TRBD1	-	TGCAGTGCTCGGACAGGGGGTTTGAATCAGCCCCAGCATTTT	CSARTGGLNQPQHF
TRBV5-1	TRBJ2-1	-	few	TGCGCCAGCAGCCCGCGAGTTAGCGGTTTCTACAATGAGCAGTTCTTC	CASSPRVSGFYNEQFF
TRBV5-1	TRBJ1-5	TRBD1	many	TGCGCCAGCAGCTTGGAAGGGGGCGGCGGCAATCAGCCCCAGCATTTT	CASSLEGGGGNQPQHF
TRBV7-2	TRBJ2-7	TRBD1	few	TGTGCCAGCAGCTTTGCCGGGACAGGGGGGTACGAGCAGTACTTC	CASSFAGTGGYEQYF
TRBV10-3	TRBJ1-4	TRBD1	few	TGTGCCATCAGTGATCTACGGACAGGGCCAGAGGAAAAACTGTTTTTT	CAISDLRTGPEEKLFF
TRBV5-1	TRBJ2-3	TRBD2	-	TGCGCCAGCAGCTTTGGACTAGCGACGAGCACAGATACGCAGTATTTT	CASSFGLATSTDTQYF
TRBV27	TRBJ2-1	-	few	TGTGCCACCTTTTTTACTAGAGGTTCCAATGAGCAGTTCTTC	CATFFTRGSNEQFF
TRBV14	TRBJ1-2	-	few	TGTGCCAGCAGCCAACTGGGCCAGAACTATGGCTACACCTTC	CASSQLGQNYGYTF
TRBV7-2	TRBJ2-3	TRBD2	few	TGTGCCAGCAGCATGCGACTAACGCTAGCGGGGACAGATACGCAGTATTTT	CASSMRLTLAGTDTQYF
TRBV3-1	TRBJ2-5	-	few	TGTGCCAGCAGCCAAGATCCGAGCGGGACCCAGTACTTC	CASSQDPSGTQYF
TRBV29-1	TRBJ2-7	TRBD1	-	TGCAGCGGAGGACAGGGATTATACGAGCAGTACTTC	CSGGQGLYEQYF
TRBV29-1	TRBJ2-5	TRBD2	-	TGCAGCGTTGGGACTAGCGGAGGGGGGGAGACCCAGTACTTC	CSVGTSGGGETQYF
TRBV5-5	TRBJ2-4	-	few	TGTGCCAGCAGTTGGACCCTAGCCAAAAACATTCAGTACTTC	CASSWTLAKNIQYF
TRBV20-1	TRBJ2-1	-	-	TGCAGTGCTAGGGCCCCGAGCGTGGGCGATGAGCAGTTCTTC	CSARAPSVGDEQFF
TRBV5-8	TRBJ2-3	-	-	TGTGCCAGCAGCTTGTCAATAGATACGCAGTATTTT	CASSLSIDTQYF
TRBV29-1	TRBJ2-7	-	-	TGCAGCGTGCGCGGGGGCCCTCCGTACGAGCAGTACTTC	CSVRGGPPYEQYF
TRBV29-1	TRBJ2-6	-	few	TGCAGCGTTGGCGGGCTCTTGGGGGCCAACGTCCTGACTTTC	CSVGGLLGANVLTF
TRBV12-3/TRBV12-4	TRBJ2-1	-	many	TGTGCCAGCAGTCCCCCGGGGGCATCCTACAATGAGCAGTTCTTC	CASSPPGASYNEQFF
TRBV2	TRBJ2-6	-	-	TGTGCCAGCAGGGGACCCTCTGGGGCCAACGTCCTGACTTTC	CASRGPSGANVLTF